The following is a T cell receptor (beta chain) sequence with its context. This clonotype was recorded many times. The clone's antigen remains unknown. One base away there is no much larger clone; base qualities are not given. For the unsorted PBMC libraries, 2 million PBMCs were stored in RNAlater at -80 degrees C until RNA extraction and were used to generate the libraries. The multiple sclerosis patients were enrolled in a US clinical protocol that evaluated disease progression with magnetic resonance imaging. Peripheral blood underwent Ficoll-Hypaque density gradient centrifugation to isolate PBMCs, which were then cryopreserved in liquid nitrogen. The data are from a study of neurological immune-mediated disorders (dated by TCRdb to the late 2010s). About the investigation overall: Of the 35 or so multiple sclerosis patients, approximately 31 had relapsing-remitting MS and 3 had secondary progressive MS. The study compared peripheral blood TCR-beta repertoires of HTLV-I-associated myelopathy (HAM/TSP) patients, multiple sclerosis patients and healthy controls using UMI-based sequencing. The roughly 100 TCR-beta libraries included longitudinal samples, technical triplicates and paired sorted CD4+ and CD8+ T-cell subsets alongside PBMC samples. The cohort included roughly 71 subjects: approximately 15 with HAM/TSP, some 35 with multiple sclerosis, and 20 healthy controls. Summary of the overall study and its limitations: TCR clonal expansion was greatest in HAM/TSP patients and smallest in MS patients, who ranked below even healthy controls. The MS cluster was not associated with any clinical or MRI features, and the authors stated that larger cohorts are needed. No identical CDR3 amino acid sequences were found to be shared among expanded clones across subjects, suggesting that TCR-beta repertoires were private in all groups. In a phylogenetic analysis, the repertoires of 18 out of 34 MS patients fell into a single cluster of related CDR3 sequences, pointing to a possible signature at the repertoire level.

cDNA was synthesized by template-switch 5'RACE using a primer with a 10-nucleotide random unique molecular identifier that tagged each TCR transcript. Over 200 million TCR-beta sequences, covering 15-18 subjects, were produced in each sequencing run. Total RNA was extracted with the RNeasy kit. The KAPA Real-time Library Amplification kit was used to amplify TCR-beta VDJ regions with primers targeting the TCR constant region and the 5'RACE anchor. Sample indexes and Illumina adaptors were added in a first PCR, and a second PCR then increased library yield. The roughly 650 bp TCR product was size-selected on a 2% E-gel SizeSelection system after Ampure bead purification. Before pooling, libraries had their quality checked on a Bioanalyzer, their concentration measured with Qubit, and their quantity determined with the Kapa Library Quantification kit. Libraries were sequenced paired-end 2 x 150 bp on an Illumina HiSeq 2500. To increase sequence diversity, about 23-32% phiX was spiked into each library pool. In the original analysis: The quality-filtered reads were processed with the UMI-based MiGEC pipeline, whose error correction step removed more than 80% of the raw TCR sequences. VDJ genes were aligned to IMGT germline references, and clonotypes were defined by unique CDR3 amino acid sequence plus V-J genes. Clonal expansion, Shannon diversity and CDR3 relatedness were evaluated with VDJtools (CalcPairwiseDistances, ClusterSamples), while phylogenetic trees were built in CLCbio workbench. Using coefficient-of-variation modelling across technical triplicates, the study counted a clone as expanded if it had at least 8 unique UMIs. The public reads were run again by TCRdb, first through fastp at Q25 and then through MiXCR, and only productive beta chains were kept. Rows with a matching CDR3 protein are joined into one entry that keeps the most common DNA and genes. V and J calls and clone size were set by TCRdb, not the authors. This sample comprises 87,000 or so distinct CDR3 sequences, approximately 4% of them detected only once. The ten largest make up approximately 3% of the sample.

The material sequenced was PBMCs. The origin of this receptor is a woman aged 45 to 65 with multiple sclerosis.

The DNA reads as follows: TGCGCCAGCAGCTTCGGCAGGTCTAGCACAGATACGCAGTATTTT. Translated, this gives CASSFGRSSTDTQYF. Recombination linked TRBV5-1 to TRBJ2-3, with no confident D gene call. CDR1 SGHRS and CDR2 YFSETQ were looked up in the germline V gene. V is cut by 2 bases and J by 0 bases, and the space between the germline ends is 10 bases. The CDR3 contains 15 residues, cysteine and phenylalanine counted. The CDR3 DNA has 45 bases and is translated from base 1.